These T cell receptor beta chains were read from a single sample in a study of T cell responses to AZD1222 COVID-19 vaccine. Libraries were prepared by immunoSEQ multiplex PCR; TCRdb keeps only in-frame clonotypes and omits some of them. The repertoire holds approximately 120,000 clones, with over 90% as singletons. The sample consisted of peripheral blood, taken on day 0 of AZD1222 vaccination. These receptors were collected from an adult in good health. Each CDR3 is given with its conserved first and last residue. Each record gives: D gene, J gene, CDR3 length, V gene, clone size, CDR3 protein, CDR3 DNA. The D gene is left open where the match is weak. Rows give clone size only sometimes, using once, few, many, or a class for an expanded clone.

TRBD1 | TRBJ1-1 | 14 | TRBV13 | . | CASSTPGGYTEAFF | TGTGCCAGCAGCACGCCAGGGGGCTACACTGAAGCTTTCTTT
. | TRBJ2-3 | 11 | TRBV7-9 | . | CASHSTDTQYF | TGTGCCAGCCATAGCACAGATACGCAGTATTTT
. | TRBJ1-2 | 14 | TRBV3-1/TRBV3-2 | . | CASSLRDRDYGYTF | TGTGCCAGCAGTCTCCGGGACCGAGACTATGGCTACACCTTC
TRBD1 | TRBJ1-5 | 14 | TRBV20-1 | . | CSASSDRAEQPQHF | TGCAGTGCTAGTTCGGACAGGGCGGAACAGCCCCAGCATTTT
. | TRBJ2-2 | 13 | TRBV2 | . | CASSALNTGELFF | TGTGCCAGCAGTGCCTTGAACACCGGGGAGCTGTTTTTT
TRBD2 | TRBJ2-3 | 14 | TRBV6-1 | . | CASSELSGGAAQYF | TGTGCCAGCAGTGAATTATCGGGGGGGGCCGCGCAGTATTTT
. | TRBJ2-1 | 10 | TRBV29-1 | . | CSGWVNEQFF | TGCAGCGGTTGGGTCAATGAGCAGTTCTTC
. | TRBJ1-2 | 15 | TRBV27 | . | CASSLSGTSGLGYTF | TGTGCCAGCAGTTTATCGGGGACCTCTGGCCTTGGCTACACCTTC
. | TRBJ1-2 | 12 | TRBV10-3 | . | CAISEYGYGYTF | TGTGCCATCAGTGAATACGGATATGGCTACACCTTC
. | TRBJ1-2 | 14 | TRBV6-5 | . | CASSYSQGLYGYTF | TGTGCCAGCAGTTACTCACAGGGTCTCTATGGCTACACCTTC
. | TRBJ1-2 | 12 | TRBV20-1 | . | CSASEGNYGYTF | TGCAGTGCTAGTGAAGGGAACTATGGCTACACCTTC
TRBD1 | TRBJ2-1 | 13 | TRBV5-4 | . | CASSLDRGNEQFF | TGTGCCAGCAGCTTGGACAGGGGTAATGAGCAGTTCTTC
TRBD1 | TRBJ2-5 | 15 | TRBV5-1 | . | CASSTTGAGRETQYF | TGCGCCAGCAGCACGACAGGGGCGGGCCGAGAGACCCAGTACTTC
. | TRBJ1-4 | 14 | TRBV4-1 | . | CASSQASRSEKLFF | TGCGCCAGCAGCCAAGCCTCTCGTAGCGAAAAACTGTTTTTT
. | TRBJ2-7 | 15 | TRBV27 | . | CASSRGAGRTYEQYF | TGTGCCAGCAGTCGCGGGGCAGGGAGGACCTACGAGCAGTACTTC
TRBD2 | TRBJ2-3 | 15 | TRBV9 | . | CASSVVAGGPDTQYF | TGTGCCAGCAGCGTGGTAGCGGGGGGGCCAGATACGCAGTATTTT
. | TRBJ2-2 | 15 | TRBV2 | . | CASSEDPPGAGELFF | TGTGCCAGCAGTGAGGACCCCCCTGGCGCCGGGGAGCTGTTTTTT
. | TRBJ1-1 | 14 | TRBV4-2 | . | CASSQDPTNTEAFF | TGTGCCAGCAGCCAAGATCCCACGAACACTGAAGCTTTCTTT
. | TRBJ2-2 | 14 | TRBV11-2 | . | CASGGGTNTGELFF | TGTGCCAGCGGAGGAGGGACCAACACCGGGGAGCTGTTTTTT
. | TRBJ2-7 | 14 | TRBV2 | . | CASSDQGSSYEQYF | TGTGCCAGCAGTGATCAGGGTAGCTCCTACGAGCAGTACTTC
. | TRBJ2-3 | 13 | TRBV2 | . | CASKGGSTDTQYF | TGTGCCAGCAAAGGCGGGAGCACAGATACGCAGTATTTT
TRBD1 | TRBJ2-1 | 17 | TRBV2 | . | CASRHHLGTGNYNEQFF | TGTGCCAGCAGGCATCATCTCGGGACAGGGAATTACAATGAGCAGTTCTTC
. | TRBJ1-5 | 14 | TRBV7-8 | . | CASSRRTDNQPQHF | TGTGCCAGCAGCAGACGGACAGACAATCAGCCCCAGCATTTT
TRBD1 | TRBJ1-2 | 19 | TRBV5-1 | . | CASSVLPGQGSPMNYGYTF | TGCGCCAGCAGCGTCCTCCCGGGACAGGGGTCTCCAATGAACTATGGCTACACCTTC
. | TRBJ2-5 | 16 | TRBV19 | . | CASSIAGAGSQETQYF | TGTGCCAGTAGTATTGCGGGGGCGGGTAGTCAAGAGACCCAGTACTTC
. | TRBJ1-3 | 15 | TRBV7-9 | few | CASSPGQLSGNTIYF | TGTGCCAGCAGCCCCGGACAGCTCTCTGGAAACACCATATATTTT
. | TRBJ1-5 | 13 | TRBV5-5 | . | CASSLQVNQPQHF | TGTGCCAGCAGCTTACAGGTCAATCAGCCCCAGCATTTT